The present entry profiles one TCR beta chain with its context. Its antigen is unknown. Treatment meaning: oral pan-JAK inhibitor, 5-10 mg twice daily. From PBMCs, CD4+ and CD8+ T cells were sorted. The data are from a study of CD8+ T cells in alopecia areata. Germline V CDR1 and CDR2: LNHDA, SQIVND (reference sequence). Losses at the gene ends were 6 bases for V and 2 bases for J; bases not matched to a gene: 1. CDR3 length: 12 amino acids. Following extraction, RNA underwent reverse transcription to cDNA, which served as the sequencing template. Data came from immunoSEQ multiplex PCR; TCRdb stores just in-frame clones and leaves some out. The sample holds some 170,000 clones, 58% seen once. Notes on the study in general: Scalp clonality decreased significantly with tofacitinib, and so did expanded CD8+ clones among the top 100.

This receptor was taken from a human donor with alopecia areata. The chain employs TRBV19 and TRBJ2-7; TRBD1 matches at 7 bases. The sequencing used CD4+ T cells sorted from blood, collected between weeks 55 and 65, from a patient treated with tofacitinib. CDR3 sequence (DNA): TGTGCCAGTAGGGGACAGACCTACGAGCAGTACTTC. This sequence encodes CASRGQTYEQYF.